These 27 T cell receptor beta chains came from one sample sequenced in a study of T cells after yellow fever vaccination. TCRdb called the 5' RACE reads again in MiXCR, with one record for every CDR3 protein. The sample has about 96,000 distinct CDR3 sequences, about 8.2% seen once. The specimen was CD8+ T cells not binding an NS4B(214-222) dextramer, sorted from PBMCs, collected roughly 14 days after the first yellow fever vaccination. These receptors all come from a man younger than 35 who received the YFV17D yellow fever vaccine.

This sequence joins TRBV5-5 and TRBJ2-2; 9 bases are a match to TRBD1. J gave up 6 bases and V 4 bases, and 16 bases lay outside the gene matches. The CDR3 length is 18 residues. From germline, CDR1 is SGHKS and CDR2 YYEKEE (reference sequence). The CDR3 DNA sequence: TGTGCCAGCAGCCTTGGTGTCCCGGGACAGGGCGGTGCCGGGGAGCTGTTTTTT. Its protein is CASSLGVPGQGGAGELFF.

This clonotype appeared many times. The chain recombines TRBV4-3 with TRBJ2-5; no clear D gene. Germline V gene sequence: CDR1 LGHNA, CDR2 YSLEER. CDR3 size: 14 residues. Trimming cost V 1 base and J 0 bases, with 6 bases left between them. CDR3 sequence reads: CASSQAGDQETQYF. The DNA for the CDR3 is TGCGCCAGCAGCCAAGCTGGGGACCAAGAGACCCAGTACTTC.

The chain recombines TRBV20-1 with TRBJ2-1, with unresolved D. The CDR3 totals 12 residues. V gave up 5 bases and J gave up 0 bases, with 5 bases separating them. Germline V CDR1 and CDR2: DFQATT, SNEGSKA (reference sequence). The CDR3: CSAGDSYNEQFF. The CDR3 nucleotides read TGCAGTGCTGGCGACTCCTACAATGAGCAGTTCTTC.

This clonotype has only a few counts. The chain employs TRBV11-3 and TRBJ2-2; D tentatively reads TRBD1 or TRBD2 (6 bases each). Looked up from germline, CDR1 is SGHNT and CDR2 is YENEEA. The CDR3 totals 14 residues. V gave up 8 bases and J gave up 2 bases, with 12 bases separating them. CDR3 DNA: TGTGCCAGCGAAGGGGGGACCAACACCGGGGAGCTGTTTTTT. This gives the protein CASEGGTNTGELFF.

This clonotype has a handful of counts. The rearrangement joins TRBV6-1 to TRBJ2-7; TRBD2 agrees at 10 bases. Germline CDR1 MNHNS, CDR2 SASEGT. V lost 6 bases, J lost 7 bases, and 6 bases stayed unmatched. CDR3 size: 13 residues. CDR3 sequence (DNA): TGTGCCAGCAGCATAGCGGGGGGCCGGGAGCAGTACTTC. This codes for CASSIAGGREQYF.

The table lists this clonotype with many counts. J is TRBJ1-5 and V is TRBV6-5; D unresolved. The V end was cut by 0 bases, the J end by 3 bases, with 6 bases between. Per the germline V gene, CDR1 is MNHEY and CDR2 is SVGAGI. This CDR3 is built from 14 residues. The CDR3 region is CASSYSGPNQPQHF. The CDR3 nucleotides are TGTGCCAGCAGTTACTCAGGGCCCAATCAGCCCCAGCATTTT.

This chain joins TRBV29-1 and TRBJ2-1; D ambiguous. CDR3 length: 10 residues. The V end lost 4 bases, the J end lost 9 bases, and 7 bases lay between the germline ends. Germline CDR1 and CDR2: SQVTM and ANQGSEA. The CDR3 coding sequence is TGCAGCGTTGGGCTGAGTGAGCAGTTCTTC. This encodes CSVGLSEQFF.

This sequence joins TRBV24-1 and TRBJ2-3; the D gene is possibly TRBD1 (6 bases). V lost 11 bases to trimming and J lost 6 bases, with 26 bases between them. CDR1 is KGHDR and CDR2 is SFDVKD in the germline V gene. The CDR3 runs to 16 residues. CDR3 nucleotides: TGTGCCAGGGACGCCCGCCATGGGGGCCCGCATGATACGCAGTATTTT. Protein product: CARDARHGGPHDTQYF.

This clonotype was observed a handful of times. The rearrangement joins TRBV19 to TRBJ2-3; D not resolved. The germline CDR1 and CDR2 sequences are LNHDA and SQIVND (reference sequence). V was clipped by 8 bases and J by 0 bases, with 15 bases between them. CDR3 length: 15 residues. CDR3 protein: CASHPSGPSTDTQYF. The CDR3 nucleotides are TGTGCCAGTCACCCGTCCGGGCCTAGCACAGATACGCAGTATTTT.

The rearrangement uses TRBV25-1 and TRBJ2-3, with TRBD1 matching over 10 bases. After removal of 8 bases from V and 9 bases from J, the junction contained 11 bases not matched to a gene. CDR3 size: 14 residues. The germline CDR1 and CDR2 sequences are MGHDK and SYGVNS. CDR3 nucleotide sequence: TGTGCCAGCGATCCCGGGACAGGGGAAGGAACGCAGTATTTT. This encodes CASDPGTGEGTQYF.

The chain employs TRBV20-1 and TRBJ2-3; TRBD1 aligns across 10 bases. The junction had 4 bases not matched to a gene; V was cut back by 6 bases and J by 1 base. The germline gives CDR1 DFQATT, CDR2 SNEGSKA (reference sequence). This CDR3 has 14 residues. The CDR3 loop reads CSARDRGGTDTQYF. In nucleotides, the CDR3 is TGCAGTGCCCGGGACAGGGGAGGCACAGATACGCAGTATTTT.

The chain has TRBV7-2 and TRBJ2-7; 10 bases line up with TRBD1. J lost 2 bases, V lost 5 bases, and 6 bases had no gene match. Germline V CDR1 and CDR2: SGHTA, FQGNSA. This CDR3 region has 15 residues. Written as DNA, the CDR3 is TGTGCCAGCAGCACCCGGGACAGGGGTCCCTACGAGCAGTACTTC. The encoded protein is CASSTRDRGPYEQYF.

The chain couples TRBV28 to TRBJ2-7; 7 positions match TRBD1. With V trimmed by 5 bases and J by 8 bases, 12 bases remained unmatched. The CDR3 runs to 14 residues. Germline values: CDR1 MDHEN, CDR2 SYDVKM. For the CDR3, the DNA is TGTGCCAGCAGTAACCCATACAGGGGTGGCCAGCAGTACGTC. Amino acids: CASSNPYRGGQQYV.

In its sample, this clonotype was seen a few times. The chain recombines TRBV6-2 or TRBV6-3 with TRBJ2-1, with 11 positions matching TRBD1. The CDR3 is made up of 15 amino acids. Germline lookup yields CDR1 MNHEY and CDR2 SVGEGT. The V and J ends lost 5 bases and 8 bases, in that order; junction bases with no gene match: 8. Here the CDR3 reads CASSTDRGRPHEQFF. As DNA, the CDR3 is TGTGCCAGCAGTACGGACAGGGGGCGCCCCCATGAGCAGTTCTTC.

The chain carries TRBV7-8 and TRBJ2-7; D might be TRBD1 or TRBD2, each matching 5 bases. From germline, CDR1 is SGHVS and CDR2 FQNEAQ. The ends were cut back, 5 bases at V and 0 bases at J, with 11 bases in the middle. This CDR3 spans 14 amino acids. The CDR3 here is CASSPSGSSYEQYV. The DNA for the CDR3 is TGTGCCAGCAGCCCCTCAGGGAGCTCCTACGAGCAGTACGTC.

V gene TRBV4-3 combines with J gene TRBJ1-2; D ambiguous. The V gene lost 1 base and the J gene lost 3 bases, with 12 bases spanning the gap. Per germline, CDR1 LGHNA and CDR2 YSLEER. The CDR3 runs to 15 residues. CDR3 DNA sequence: TGCGCCAGCAGCCAAGTACGGCAGGTGGACTATGGCTACACCTTC. This translates into CASSQVRQVDYGYTF.

This chain joins TRBV5-1 and TRBJ2-2, with 7 bases that match TRBD1. The CDR3 has 14 amino acids. Germline assignment: CDR1 SGHRS and CDR2 YFSETQ. V lost 4 bases to trimming and J lost 6 bases; unmatched junction nucleotides: 6. The CDR3 nucleotides read TGCGCCAGCAGCCTGGACAGGCCGGCCGGGGAGCTGTTTTTT. Amino acids: CASSLDRPAGELFF.

Only a few counts were recorded for this clonotype. The CDR3 here is CASSQTGTSSYEQYF. The CDR3, as DNA: TGCGCCAGCAGCCAAACCGGGACCAGCTCCTACGAGCAGTACTTC. The rearrangement joins TRBV4-1 to TRBJ2-7; D is possibly TRBD1 or TRBD2 (5 bases each). Germline assignment: CDR1 MGHRA and CDR2 YSYEKL. Trimming pared 2 bases from V and 0 bases from J, leaving 11 bases between. This CDR3 is 15 amino acids long.

This clonotype was picked up many times. This chain connects TRBV6-1 to TRBJ1-1, with 7 bases fitting TRBD1. CDR3 length: 14 residues. The V segment lost 5 bases and the J segment 1 base; nucleotides outside the gene matches: 4. The germline V gene encodes CDR1 MNHNS and CDR2 SASEGT. The DNA of the CDR3 is TGTGCCAGCAGTCCAGGGGGGTGGAACACTGAAGCTTTCTTT. Amino acids: CASSPGGWNTEAFF.

The chain uses TRBV6-5 and TRBJ1-6, with D uncertain. The CDR3 runs to 13 residues. Trimming left V 2 bases short and J 9 bases short, with 8 bases between. Germline V lookup: CDR1 MNHEY, CDR2 SVGAGI. CDR3 in DNA: TGTGCCAGCAGTTACCAGTATTTTTCACCCCTCCACTTT. Translated, it gives CASSYQYFSPLHF.

The gene calls are TRBV27 and TRBJ2-7; a weak D match, TRBD1 (5 bases). Germline CDR1 MNHEY, CDR2 SMNVEV (reference sequence). This CDR3 contains 14 residues. With 5 bases removed from V and 2 bases from J, the gap between germline ends came to 13 bases. Here the CDR3 reads CASSPRVGAYEQYV. DNA of the CDR3: TGTGCCAGCAGTCCCCGGGTAGGGGCCTACGAGCAGTACGTC.

This clonotype was counted between two and nine times. The chain is built from TRBV27 and TRBJ2-7, with D hard to call. The CDR3 contains 13 residues. Per germline, CDR1 MNHEY and CDR2 SMNVEV (reference sequence). V was trimmed by 4 bases and J by 0 bases, leaving 7 bases between them. CDR3 sequence: CASSSTSSYEQYV. The CDR3 bases are TGTGCCAGCAGTTCCACGAGCTCCTACGAGCAGTACGTC.

The chain links TRBV7-9 to TRBJ2-1; D might be TRBD1 (5 bases). Germline lookup yields CDR1 SEHNR and CDR2 FQNEAQ (reference sequence). The CDR3 has 11 amino acids. The ends were cut back, 1 base at V and 12 bases at J, with 7 bases in the middle. CDR3: CASSLDRRQFF. CDR3 nucleotides: TGTGCCAGCAGCTTAGACAGGAGGCAGTTCTTC.

This clonotype was observed a few times. The chain carries TRBV5-1 and TRBJ2-7; D is perhaps TRBD2 (6 bases). Trimming removed 3 bases from V and 3 bases from J, with 10 bases in between. There are 13 residues in the CDR3. Germline CDR1 SGHRS, CDR2 YFSETQ. The CDR3 coding sequence is TGCGCCAGCAGCTCGGGGACTGACTACGAGCAGTACTTC. This encodes CASSSGTDYEQYF.

V and J are TRBV28 and TRBJ2-7, with a weak D call TRBD1 (6 bases). V dropped 4 bases and J dropped 0 bases, with 16 bases sitting between them. The germline V gene encodes CDR1 MDHEN and CDR2 SYDVKM. CDR3 length: 16 residues. The CDR3 DNA reads TGTGCCAGCAGTTCCGTGACAGGCGGTGCCTCCTACGAGCAGTACGTC. This encodes CASSSVTGGASYEQYV.

The chain combines TRBV4-1 with TRBJ2-2; D gene uncertain. The CDR3 sequence is 15 residues long. CDR1 and CDR2 (germline): MGHRA, YSYEKL. V lost 0 bases and J lost 2, with 7 bases in between. DNA for the CDR3: TGCGCCAGCAGCCAAGATTCCGGAAACACCGGGGAGCTGTTTTTT. Amino acid sequence: CASSQDSGNTGELFF.

The chain joins TRBV24-1 to TRBJ2-4; D is undetermined. The germline V and J ends were trimmed by 4 bases and 2 bases, with 8 bases remaining between them. This CDR3 is 14 amino acids long. Germline values: CDR1 KGHDR, CDR2 SFDVKD. The CDR3 sequence is CATSDSQSKNIQYF. CDR3 sequence (DNA): TGTGCCACCAGTGACAGCCAGTCCAAAAACATTCAGTACTTC.